The 27 T cell receptor beta chains listed next were all sequenced from one sample in a study of blood T cell repertoires in COVID-19. The data were produced by immunoSEQ multiplex PCR, yet TCRdb's version contains in-frame clones alone and is incomplete. The sample shows around 300,000 clones, roughly nine tenths of them seen only once. Material for sequencing was PBMCs or T cells enriched from blood (not recorded which). These receptors came from a young woman who had recovered from COVID-19.

V is TRBV5-1 and J is TRBJ2-7; TRBD1 agrees at 7 bases. V was clipped by 4 bases and J by 5 bases; unmatched bases: 9. Germline assignment: CDR1 SGHRS and CDR2 YFSETQ. CDR3 length equals 14 residues. As DNA, the CDR3 is TGCGCCAGCAGCCCCTCGACAGGGTCCAACGAGCAGTACTTC. Amino acids: CASSPSTGSNEQYF.

This sequence joins TRBV5-1 and TRBJ1-1, with D possibly TRBD1 on 6 matching bases. With 3 bases removed from V and 4 bases from J, the gap between germline ends came to 22 bases. The CDR3 spans 17 residues. Looked up from germline, CDR1 is SGHRS and CDR2 is YFSETQ. The CDR3 loop is CASSSGTHQIVVTEAFF. In nucleotides, the CDR3 is TGCGCCAGCAGCTCCGGGACACACCAAATCGTGGTCACTGAAGCTTTCTTT.

This clone has a handful of counts. The identical CDR3 is also encoded by other nucleotide sequences in the sample. Here the CDR3 DNA reads TGTGCCAGCAGCTCCGGGAACTATGGCTACACCTTC. Its protein product is CASSSGNYGYTF. This chain connects TRBV7-9 to TRBJ1-2; D gene unclear. Germline CDR1 and CDR2: SEHNR and FQNEAQ (reference sequence). This CDR3 is built from 12 residues. The V end was cut by 4 bases, the J end by 2 bases, with 5 bases between.

The rearrangement joins TRBV9 to TRBJ1-1, with D unresolved. Germline values: CDR1 SGDLS, CDR2 YYNGEE. The CDR3 length is 14 residues. Trimming cost V 0 bases and J 10 bases, with 16 bases left between them. CDR3 region: CASSVGQSASGAFF. The DNA of the CDR3 is TGTGCCAGCAGCGTAGGGCAGTCCGCTAGTGGAGCTTTCTTT.

The rearrangement links TRBV9 to TRBJ2-3; D gene uncertain. The V gene lost 0 bases and the J gene lost 3 bases, with 5 bases spanning the gap. CDR3 length: 13 amino acids. Germline V gives CDR1 SGDLS, CDR2 YYNGEE. CDR3: CASSVGGTDTQYF. CDR3 bases: TGTGCCAGCAGCGTAGGAGGAACAGATACGCAGTATTTT.

The rearrangement links TRBV15 to TRBJ2-5, with 8 nucleotides matching TRBD1. CDR3 size: 13 residues. CDR1 is LNHNV and CDR2 is YYDKDF in the germline V gene (reference sequence). J lost 3 bases, V lost 9 bases, and 6 bases had no gene match. In DNA form, the CDR3 reads TGTGCCACGGGACAGGTTAGAGAAGAGACCCAGTACTTC. This encodes CATGQVREETQYF. The full variable domain, its missing parts supplied by reference TRBV15 and TRBJ2-5, is DAMVIQNPRYQVTQFGKPVTLSCSQTLNHNVMYWYQQKSSQAPKLLFHYYDKDFNNEADTPDNFQSRRPNTSFCFLDIRSPGLGDTAMYLCATGQVREETQYFGPGTRLLVL.

The V and J genes are TRBV5-6 and TRBJ1-5; D is possibly TRBD1 (6 bases). The germline V gene encodes CDR1 SGHDT and CDR2 YYEEEE. V was shortened by 1 base and J by 13 bases, with 18 bases between the two germline ends. There are 14 residues in the CDR3. CDR3: CASSLFRGPRTQHF. CDR3 bases: TGTGCCAGCAGCTTGTTCAGGGGCCCAAGGACGCAGCATTTT.

The rearrangement links TRBV2 to TRBJ1-4; D may be TRBD1 (6 bases). Trimming pared 5 bases from V and 7 bases from J, leaving 11 bases between. The CDR3 runs to 13 residues. Germline CDR1 reads SNHLY; CDR2 reads FYNNEI. The CDR3 here is CASSLTGSEKLFF. Written as DNA, the CDR3 is TGTGCCAGCAGTTTAACAGGGAGTGAAAAACTGTTTTTT.

The chain combines TRBV15 with TRBJ1-4, with D possibly being TRBD1 (5 bases). CDR1 and CDR2 from the germline V gene are LNHNV and YYDKDF (reference sequence). Deletions cut 1 base from V and 5 bases from J, with 14 bases between. The CDR3 length is 16 residues. In nucleotides, the CDR3 is TGTGCCACCAGCAGAGCGTCGGGACTCAAGAATGAAAAACTGTTTTTT. Translation gives CATSRASGLKNEKLFF.

This chain connects TRBV9 to TRBJ2-5, with 11 positions matching TRBD2. The CDR3 spans 18 residues. V was pared by 0 bases and J by 2 bases, with 9 bases of the junction left unmatched. CDR1 SGDLS and CDR2 YYNGEE come from the germline V gene. CDR3 DNA sequence: TGTGCCAGCAGCGTAGAGGCTAGCGGGGGGCTTTTTCAAGAGACCCAGTACTTC. Encoded protein: CASSVEASGGLFQETQYF.

J is TRBJ2-7 and V is TRBV5-4, with 11 bases lining up with TRBD2. This CDR3 has 15 amino acids. Trimming at V came to 4 bases and at J to 4 bases, leaving 7 bases not matched to a gene. From germline, CDR1 is SGHNT and CDR2 YYREEE (reference sequence). The CDR3 coding sequence is TGTGCCAGCAGCCTCATAGCGGGGGGGGGTTACGAGCAGTACTTC. Protein product: CASSLIAGGGYEQYF.

The chain is built from TRBV5-1 and TRBJ1-1; D unclear. This CDR3 is 13 amino acids long. Trimming cost V 1 base and J 4 bases, with 8 bases left between them. Germline loops: CDR1 SGHRS, CDR2 YFSETQ. The CDR3 coding sequence is TGCGCCAGCAGCTTGCGGAGTCTCACTGAAGCTTTCTTT. Translation gives CASSLRSLTEAFF.

This clone was detected ten times or more. The V call is TRBV6-2 or TRBV6-3, the J call TRBJ2-3; D ambiguous. The CDR3 totals 15 residues. Germline V CDR1 and CDR2: MNHEY, SVGEGT. Trimming shortened V by 2 bases and J by 0 bases, and 9 bases separated the two germline ends. CDR3 sequence: CASSYGDTSTDTQYF. The CDR3 DNA reads as TGTGCCAGCAGTTACGGAGATACTAGCACAGATACGCAGTATTTT.

V gene TRBV5-1 combines with J gene TRBJ1-1, with a weak D call TRBD1 (6 bases). V was cut by 5 bases and J by 1 base, with 12 bases left in between. In germline, CDR1 is SGHRS, CDR2 YFSETQ. This CDR3 comprises 14 residues. The CDR3 spells CASSRRTANTEAFF. CDR3 nucleotide sequence: TGCGCCAGCAGTCGAAGGACAGCGAACACTGAAGCTTTCTTT.

The chain has TRBV9 and TRBJ2-2; D not resolved. There are 12 residues in the CDR3. Trimming removed 0 bases from V and 6 bases from J, with 3 bases in between. The V gene's germline CDR1 is SGDLS and CDR2 YYNGEE. DNA of the CDR3: TGTGCCAGCAGCGTAGCTCCCGGGGAGCTGTTTTTT. As protein: CASSVAPGELFF.

There are a few counts of this clone. This chain connects TRBV5-1 to TRBJ1-2; weak D call: TRBD1 (5 bases). CDR3 size: 16 residues. Trimming removed 5 bases at V and 4 bases at J, with 21 bases between. Germline V gives CDR1 SGHRS, CDR2 YFSETQ. The CDR3 region has the DNA TGCGCCAGCAGTGGACAACTCCCTAAAGACGGCTATGGCTACACCTTC. Amino acid sequence: CASSGQLPKDGYGYTF.

The chain carries TRBV18 and TRBJ1-5; 7 nucleotides match TRBD1. Germline CDR1 reads KGHSH; CDR2 reads LQKENI. J lost 4 bases, V lost 2 bases, and 5 bases had no gene match. The CDR3 length is 15 residues. CDR3 nucleotide sequence: TGTGCCAGCTCACCAAGCGCAGGGGGGAATCAGCCCCAGCATTTT. Encoded protein: CASSPSAGGNQPQHF.

This chain uses TRBV7-9 with TRBJ1-4, with 7 bases lining up with TRBD1. Germline V gene sequence: CDR1 SEHNR, CDR2 FQNEAQ (reference sequence). The CDR3 runs 14 residues. The J segment lost 6 bases and the V segment lost 3 bases, leaving 4 bases of the junction unmatched. Here the CDR3 DNA reads TGTGCCAGCAGCTTCCCGGGGACAGATGAAAAACTGTTTTTT. Encoded protein: CASSFPGTDEKLFF. Looking up the rest from reference TRBV7-9 and TRBJ1-4 gives the full variable domain: DTGVSQNPRHKITKRGQNVTFRCDPISEHNRLYWYRQTLGQGPEFLTYFQNEAQLEKSRLLSDRFSAERPKGSFSTLEIQRTEQGDSAMYLCASSFPGTDEKLFFGSGTQLSVL.

This rearrangement joins TRBV12-3 or TRBV12-4 to TRBJ1-1; D uncertain. V lost 8 bases and J lost 2, with 12 bases in between. This CDR3 has 13 amino acids. CDR3 sequence (DNA): TGTGCCAGCGTGTGGCAGGTAAACACTGAAGCTTTCTTT. Translation gives CASVWQVNTEAFF.

The chain is built from TRBV6-5 and TRBJ1-6, with D uncertain. V lost 0 bases and J lost 9, with 9 bases in between. From germline, CDR1 is MNHEY and CDR2 SVGAGI. This CDR3 is 14 amino acids long. The CDR3 spells CASSYSGVSSPLHF. For the CDR3, the DNA is TGTGCCAGCAGTTACTCCGGGGTGTCTTCACCCCTCCACTTT.

This clone was recorded once. The chain employs TRBV4-1 and TRBJ2-2; a weak D match, TRBD1 (6 bases). Per germline, CDR1 MGHRA and CDR2 YSYEKL. The V end lost 3 bases, the J end lost 5 bases, and 13 bases lay between the germline ends. The CDR3 spans 15 residues. This CDR3 reads CASSQDPTGTGELFF. The CDR3 DNA sequence: TGCGCCAGCAGCCAGGACCCGACAGGTACCGGGGAGCTGTTTTTT.

The V and J genes are TRBV2 and TRBJ2-7; 7 bases match TRBD2. Trimming at V came to 3 bases and at J to 2 bases, leaving 7 bases not matched to a gene. The germline gives CDR1 SNHLY, CDR2 FYNNEI. There are 15 residues in the CDR3. The CDR3 spells CASSEGRAGTYEQYF. The CDR3 region has the DNA TGTGCCAGCAGTGAGGGGAGAGCGGGGACCTACGAGCAGTACTTC.

The chain is built from TRBV15 and TRBJ2-2; no reliable D call. The CDR3 extends over 15 amino acids. The V end was cut by 6 bases, the J end by 5 bases, with 16 bases between. CDR1 is LNHNV and CDR2 is YYDKDF in the germline V gene (reference sequence). The CDR3 is CATSVSSFSTGELFF. CDR3 coding DNA: TGTGCCACCAGTGTGTCTAGTTTTTCGACCGGGGAGCTGTTTTTT.

A single count supports this clone. This chain uses TRBV7-6 with TRBJ1-3, with a weak D call TRBD1 (5 bases). The CDR3 loop spans 11 amino acids. Trimming left V 11 bases short and J 3 bases short, with 8 bases between. Germline CDR1 SGHVS, CDR2 FNYEAQ. Here the CDR3 reads CAGGNGNTIYF. The CDR3 DNA is TGTGCCGGGGGGAATGGAAACACCATATATTTT.

This clone came up a few times. The J gene is TRBJ2-3, the V gene TRBV6-2 or TRBV6-3, with 8 bases identical to TRBD2. V shed 5 bases and J 5 bases; nucleotides not matched to a gene: 6. Germline V lookup: CDR1 MNHEY, CDR2 SVGEGT. The CDR3 spans 14 residues. The CDR3 spells CASSNSGVLDTQYF. CDR3 DNA: TGTGCCAGCAGTAATAGCGGGGTCCTAGATACGCAGTATTTT.

The CDR3 loop reads CASSRTGVGNQPQHF. As DNA, the CDR3 is TGTGCCAGCAGTCGGACAGGGGTTGGAAATCAGCCCCAGCATTTT. V usage is TRBV6-5 and J usage is TRBJ1-5, with TRBD1 matching over 9 bases. The CDR3 is 15 residues long. The germline V gene encodes CDR1 MNHEY and CDR2 SVGAGI. With V trimmed by 5 bases and J by 4 bases, 6 bases remained unmatched.

This clone was picked up one time. The chain couples TRBV27 to TRBJ1-1; 7 nucleotides match TRBD1. Trimming took 6 bases from V and 2 from J; bases not matched to a gene: 12. The germline V gene has CDR1 MNHEY and CDR2 SMNVEV (reference sequence). The CDR3 sequence is 16 residues long. The CDR3 nucleotides read TGTGCCAGCAGAATTACAGGGGTGGGGTTAAACACTGAAGCTTTCTTT. Amino acids: CASRITGVGLNTEAFF.